The count of the clone carrying this T cell receptor (beta chain) is one. Its antigen is unknown. Germline CDR1 and CDR2: KGHSH and LQKENI. V gave up 4 bases and J gave up 6 bases, with 16 bases separating them. The CDR3 runs 15 residues. The table came from immunoSEQ multiplex PCR; TCRdb's copy has only in-frame clones and leaves some out. The sample has approximately 66,000 clones; about 88% are singletons. This sample is drawn from a study of OX40 agonist ivuxolimab in advanced cancers. At the level of the study: Head and neck, renal cell, melanoma or hepatocellular carcinoma were the cancers that dose-escalation patients had. Age averaged around 59 years (range roughly 23 to 79), and roughly 80% were male.

Study observations and caveats: Dosing at 0.1 to 3.0 mg/kg was accompanied by clonal expansion of CD4+ and CD8+ blood T cells by week 6.

The TCR sequence derives from an adult with an advanced solid tumor such as melanoma, head and neck, liver or kidney cancer. Here the sequenced sample was CD4+ or CD8+ T cells sorted from blood, taken in a trial of the OX40 agonist ivuxolimab. The rearrangement uses TRBV18 and TRBJ1-5; possible D gene TRBD1, 6 bases. Here the CDR3 reads CASSQNSGAAQPQHF. CDR3 nucleotides: TGTGCCAGCTCACAGAACTCAGGGGCAGCTCAGCCCCAGCATTTT.